This T cell receptor beta chain was found in a study of blood T cell repertoires in COVID-19. Trimming pared 2 bases from V and 0 bases from J, leaving 12 bases between. Germline V CDR1 and CDR2: SGHVS, FNYEAQ. The CDR3 covers 16 residues. TCRdb keeps only in-frame clones here, not all; method: immunoSEQ multiplex PCR. Among more than 200,000 clones listed, approximately 87% were seen once. This clonotype originated in a woman aged 70-85 years with active or convalescent COVID-19. The sample consisted of peripheral blood. The rearrangement joins TRBV7-6 to TRBJ2-3; possibly TRBD1 for D (6 bases). The CDR3: CASSLRGGTSTDTQYF. The CDR3, as DNA: TGTGCCAGCAGCTTAAGAGGGGGTACTAGCACAGATACGCAGTATTTT. Variable domain in full (rest from reference TRBV7-6 and TRBJ2-3): GAGVSQSPRYKVTKRGQDVALRCDPISGHVSLYWYRQALGQGPEFLTYFNYEAQQDKSGLPNDRFSAERPEGSISTLTIQRTEQRDSAMYRCASSLRGGTSTDTQYFGPGTRLTVL.